The 30 T cell receptor beta chains below come from one sample, sequenced in a study of PD-1 blockade in mismatch repair-deficient tumors. TCRdb's copy holds only in-frame clones and misses some; the assay was immunoSEQ multiplex PCR. The data show about 39,000 clones, roughly 88% seen once. This specimen consisted of PBMCs, obtained about 40 weeks after starting pembrolizumab. All receptors come from an adult with mismatch repair-deficient cancer.

The V call is TRBV5-1, the J call TRBJ2-3, with TRBD2 matching 9 bases. Germline V gene lookup returns CDR1 SGHRS and CDR2 YFSETQ. CDR3 length equals 12 residues. Trimming took 0 bases from V and 14 from J; bases not matched to a gene: 4. The CDR3 DNA sequence: TGCGCCAGCAGCTTGGCAACTAGCGGGCCGTATTTT. It yields the protein CASSLATSGPYF. The whole variable domain, remainder taken from reference TRBV5-1 and TRBJ2-3, is KAGVTQTPRYLIKTRGQQVTLSCSPISGHRSVSWYQQTPGQGLQFLFEYFSETQRNKGNFPGRFSGRQFSNSRSEMNVSTLELGDSALYLCASSLATSGPYFGPGTRLTVL.

The V and J genes are TRBV9 and TRBJ2-3; 8 bases agree with TRBD2. The CDR3 is 14 residues long. Germline V lookup: CDR1 SGDLS, CDR2 YYNGEE. V trimming: 5 bases; J trimming: 5 bases; junction bases outside the gene matches: 7. As DNA, the CDR3 is TGTGCCAGCAGTCTTAGCGGGAAATTAGATACGCAGTATTTT. Protein: CASSLSGKLDTQYF.

The chain couples TRBV7-9 to TRBJ2-3, with TRBD1 matching over 12 bases. The CDR3 is made up of 16 amino acids. In germline, CDR1 is SEHNR, CDR2 FQNEAQ (reference sequence). The V segment lost 3 bases and the J segment 2 bases; nucleotides outside the gene matches: 3. The CDR3 protein is CASSFGDRGLTDTQYF. The CDR3 nucleotides are TGTGCCAGCAGCTTTGGGGACAGGGGGCTCACAGATACGCAGTATTTT.

This rearrangement joins TRBV19 to TRBJ2-3, with 10 positions matching TRBD2. The germline gives CDR1 LNHDA, CDR2 SQIVND (reference sequence). Unmatched junction bases numbered 14, after V lost 8 bases and J lost 0 bases. The CDR3 extends over 18 amino acids. In DNA form, the CDR3 reads TGTGCCAGTGGCAGGTCGGGACTAGCGCATTTTAGCACAGATACGCAGTATTTT. Its translation: CASGRSGLAHFSTDTQYF.

V gene TRBV28 combines with J gene TRBJ2-1, with TRBD1 as a possible D gene (6 bases). Germline assignment: CDR1 MDHEN and CDR2 SYDVKM. The V end was cut by 1 base, the J end by 4 bases, with 14 bases between. This CDR3 region has 16 residues. CDR3 residues: CASSLSRRGWYNEQFF. CDR3 sequence (DNA): TGTGCCAGCAGTTTATCCCGTAGGGGGTGGTACAATGAGCAGTTCTTC. Supplemented by reference TRBV28 and TRBJ2-1, the full variable domain reads DVKVTQSSRYLVKRTGEKVFLECVQDMDHENMFWYRQDPGLGLRLIYFSYDVKMKEKGDIPEGYSVSREKKERFSLILESASTNQTSMYLCASSLSRRGWYNEQFFGPGTRLTVL.

The chain combines TRBV19 with TRBJ2-7, with 8 bases that match TRBD1. Trimming removed 5 bases from V and 2 bases from J; junction bases left unmatched: 2. This CDR3 has 13 residues. In germline, CDR1 is LNHDA, CDR2 SQIVND (reference sequence). The DNA for the CDR3 is TGTGCCAGTAGTCCGGGACAGGCCTACGAGCAGTACTTC. Residues: CASSPGQAYEQYF.

V usage is TRBV28 and J usage is TRBJ1-2; tentative D call: TRBD1 (5 bases). The germline V gene has CDR1 MDHEN and CDR2 SYDVKM. CDR3 length: 13 amino acids. Trimming removed 1 base at V and 8 bases at J, with 11 bases between. The CDR3 sequence is CASSLSLGGGYTF. In nucleotides, the CDR3 is TGTGCCAGCAGTTTATCGCTGGGGGGGGGCTACACCTTC.

The CDR3 loop is CAWSAGPNQPQHF. The CDR3 nucleotides read TGTGCCTGGAGTGCAGGGCCCAATCAGCCCCAGCATTTT. V and J are TRBV30 and TRBJ1-5; possible D gene TRBD1, 5 bases. V lost 1 base, J lost 3 bases, and 7 bases lay in between. This CDR3 has 13 residues. Germline V gene lookup returns CDR1 GTSNPN and CDR2 SVGIG (reference sequence).

V is TRBV27 and J is TRBJ2-1, with 11 bases aligning to TRBD2. V was clipped by 6 bases and J by 7 bases; unmatched bases: 14. Germline values: CDR1 MNHEY, CDR2 SMNVEV (reference sequence). The CDR3 totals 17 residues. The CDR3 nucleotides are TGTGCCAGCAGAACCCTCGGGGCTAGCGGGAGGTGGAATGAGCAGTTCTTC. As protein: CASRTLGASGRWNEQFF.

The rearrangement joins TRBV9 to TRBJ1-5; no firm D call. The germline V and J ends were trimmed by 0 bases and 3 bases, with 4 bases remaining between them. The CDR3 covers 13 residues. Per germline, CDR1 SGDLS and CDR2 YYNGEE. DNA for the CDR3: TGTGCCAGCAGCGTAGACAACAATCAGCCCCAGCATTTT. It is translated as CASSVDNNQPQHF.

The genes are TRBV19 and TRBJ1-1; the D is unclear. Between the trimmed V and J ends, which lost 7 bases and 1 base, there was a span of 13 bases. The CDR3 is made up of 14 amino acids. The germline CDR1 and CDR2 sequences are LNHDA and SQIVND (reference sequence). The CDR3, as DNA: TGTGCCAGTACCCAGGCCGGCTGGAACACTGAAGCTTTCTTT. This encodes CASTQAGWNTEAFF.

V usage is TRBV14 and J usage is TRBJ2-2; D gene unclear. The CDR3 is made up of 14 amino acids. Germline CDR1 and CDR2: SGHDN and FVKESK. Trimming pared 4 bases from V and 1 base from J, leaving 7 bases between. CDR3 in DNA: TGTGCCAGCAGCCGTGCGTTGAACACCGGGGAGCTGTTTTTT. This gives the protein CASSRALNTGELFF.

The rearrangement joins TRBV7-2 to TRBJ2-6; no clear D. The CDR3 runs to 17 residues. CDR1 is SGHTA and CDR2 is FQGNSA in the germline V gene. Between the trimmed V and J ends, which lost 5 bases and 0 bases, there was a span of 14 bases. This CDR3 reads CASSLGFPNSGANVLTF. The CDR3 nucleotides read TGTGCCAGCAGCCTCGGGTTCCCCAACTCTGGGGCCAACGTCCTGACTTTC.

This clone was seen only once. The rearrangement uses TRBV28 and TRBJ2-5; D remains ambiguous. V was clipped by 2 bases and J by 4 bases, with 11 bases between them. CDR1 is MDHEN, CDR2 SYDVKM, per germline. This CDR3 contains 14 residues. Here the CDR3 DNA reads TGTGCCAGCAGTTTAATAGTGAGGTCAGAGACCCAGTACTTC. It specifies CASSLIVRSETQYF.

The chain links TRBV27 to TRBJ1-5; D is perhaps TRBD1 (5 bases). Trimming stripped 3 bases from V and 2 bases from J, with 11 bases between. CDR1 and CDR2 (germline): MNHEY, SMNVEV (reference sequence). This CDR3 has 15 residues. This chain's CDR3 is CASSFFGRGNQPQHF. DNA for the CDR3: TGTGCCAGCAGTTTTTTTGGCAGGGGCAATCAGCCCCAGCATTTT.

This chain joins TRBV7-9 and TRBJ1-1; 9 positions match TRBD1. The CDR3 is 16 amino acids. Unmatched junction bases numbered 8, after V lost 5 bases and J lost 1 base. Germline CDR1 reads SEHNR; CDR2 reads FQNEAQ (reference sequence). The CDR3 here is CASSPRTGAGNTEAFF. The CDR3 region has the DNA TGTGCCAGCAGCCCCAGGACAGGGGCCGGGAACACTGAAGCTTTCTTT.

The J gene is TRBJ1-1, the V gene TRBV5-1; D is unclear. Trimming cost V 2 bases and J 0 bases, with 14 bases left between them. Germline values: CDR1 SGHRS, CDR2 YFSETQ. CDR3 length equals 16 residues. As DNA, the CDR3 is TGCGCCAGCAGCTTCTACGGGATAGAGTTGAACACTGAAGCTTTCTTT. Its protein product is CASSFYGIELNTEAFF.

The chain carries TRBV30 and TRBJ1-1; 10 nucleotides align to TRBD1. CDR3 length: 14 amino acids. V lost 3 bases, J lost 4 bases, and 5 bases stayed unmatched. The germline CDR1 and CDR2 sequences are GTSNPN and SVGIG (reference sequence). This chain's CDR3 is CAWRSGQGFTEAFF. The CDR3 bases are TGTGCCTGGAGGTCGGGACAGGGGTTCACTGAAGCTTTCTTT.

This clone has only a few counts. V usage is TRBV7-2 and J usage is TRBJ2-7; 9 nucleotides align to TRBD1. The CDR3 loop spans 15 amino acids. Germline CDR1 and CDR2: SGHTA and FQGNSA. The V gene end was trimmed by 4 bases and the J gene end by 5 bases; junction bases not matched to a gene: 9. The CDR3 loop is CASSSQTGGSNEQYF. CDR3 sequence (DNA): TGTGCCAGCAGCTCACAGACAGGGGGAAGTAACGAGCAGTACTTC.

This clone was detected a few times. The rearrangement uses TRBV28 and TRBJ2-3; 10 bases line up with TRBD2. J lost 5 bases, V lost 7 bases, and 9 bases had no gene match. The CDR3 totals 15 residues. Germline assignment: CDR1 MDHEN and CDR2 SYDVKM. The CDR3 DNA sequence: TGTGCCAGCACCACACTAGCGGGACGAGGAGATACGCAGTATTTT. Translating gives CASTTLAGRGDTQYF.

For the CDR3, the DNA is TGTGCCAGCAGGACCGGACAGGGGGGATCACCCCTCCACTTT. Translation: CASRTGQGGSPLHF. The chain employs TRBV6-6 and TRBJ1-6, with 10 bases that match TRBD1. J was trimmed by 10 bases and V by 6 bases; bases with no gene match: 6. Germline-derived CDR1 and CDR2 are MNHNY and SVGAGI (reference sequence). The length of the CDR3 is 14 residues.

This clone showed up just a few times. The V call is TRBV5-6, the J call TRBJ2-7; TRBD2 is a possible D gene (6 bases). This CDR3 is 14 amino acids long. Germline V gene data show CDR1 as SGHDT and CDR2 as YYEEEE. The V end lost 4 bases, the J end lost 3 bases, and 14 bases lay between the germline ends. The CDR3 coding sequence is TGTGCCAGCAGCGTAGGGGACTTGCTCTACGAGCAGTACTTC. The encoded protein is CASSVGDLLYEQYF.

Remarks on this clone: The same CDR3 also results from other DNA sequences found in this sample. This sequence joins TRBV18 and TRBJ2-1, with a tentative D call TRBD1 (7 bases). Germline V gene sequence: CDR1 KGHSH, CDR2 LQKENI. V lost 0 bases, J lost 4 bases, and 13 bases lay in between. This CDR3 has 16 residues. The CDR3 nucleotides are TGTGCCAGCTCACCACCGATCAGGGGGGATTACAATGAGCAGTTCTTC. This codes for CASSPPIRGDYNEQFF.

This chain links TRBV5-1 with TRBJ1-2, with no clear D. The CDR3 runs 15 residues. V lost 0 bases and J 0 bases, leaving 9 bases between the germline ends. Per germline, CDR1 SGHRS and CDR2 YFSETQ. CDR3 DNA: TGCGCCAGCAGCTTGGATTGGTCGGCTAACTATGGCTACACCTTC. Translating it yields CASSLDWSANYGYTF.

The V and J genes are TRBV19 and TRBJ1-2; D is unclear. Germline CDR1 reads LNHDA; CDR2 reads SQIVND (reference sequence). V lost 3 bases and J 8 bases, leaving 10 bases between the germline ends. The CDR3 covers 12 residues. DNA of the CDR3: TGTGCCAGTAGTATCGGCTTGAGGGGCTACACCTTC. Its translation is CASSIGLRGYTF. Full variable domain (missing parts from reference TRBV19 and TRBJ1-2): DGGITQSPKYLFRKEGQNVTLSCEQNLNHDAMYWYRQDPGQGLRLIYYSQIVNDFQKGDIAEGYSVSREKKESFPLTVTSAQKNPTAFYLCASSIGLRGYTFGSGTRLTVV.

The V call is TRBV7-3, the J call TRBJ1-2, with 9 nucleotides matching TRBD1. The germline gives CDR1 SGHTA, CDR2 FQGTGA. The CDR3 sequence is 15 residues long. The V gene end was trimmed by 4 bases and the J gene end by 8 bases; junction bases not matched to a gene: 11. The CDR3 region is CASSSGQGEGRGYTF. The CDR3 DNA is TGTGCCAGCAGCTCGGGACAGGGAGAAGGACGAGGCTACACCTTC.

V gene TRBV7-3 combines with J gene TRBJ1-1; no clear D gene. This CDR3 is 13 amino acids long. V lost 5 bases and J 0 bases, leaving 7 bases between the germline ends. Germline V gives CDR1 SGHTA, CDR2 FQGTGA. CDR3 amino acids: CASSPVMNTEAFF. Written as DNA, the CDR3 is TGTGCCAGCAGCCCGGTTATGAACACTGAAGCTTTCTTT.

This clone has just a few counts. V gene TRBV10-3 combines with J gene TRBJ2-7; 16 bases match TRBD2. J was trimmed by 2 bases and V by 8 bases; bases with no gene match: 12. The CDR3 covers 18 residues. The germline gives CDR1 ENHRY, CDR2 SYGVKD. The CDR3 nucleotides read TGTGCCATCGGCCCGGGACTAGCGGGAGGGTTACCTACCTACGAGCAGTACTTC. Its protein is CAIGPGLAGGLPTYEQYF.

The rearrangement links TRBV9 to TRBJ2-3, with 10 bases aligning to TRBD2. The CDR3 loop spans 16 amino acids. The germline V gene has CDR1 SGDLS and CDR2 YYNGEE. The junction had 7 bases not matched to a gene; V was cut back by 4 bases and J by 2 bases. The CDR3 sequence: CASSPILAGATDTQYF. CDR3 bases: TGTGCCAGCAGCCCAATCCTAGCGGGGGCCACAGATACGCAGTATTTT.

This chain links TRBV6-5 with TRBJ2-5, with 8 bases lining up with TRBD1. The CDR3 runs 16 residues. V lost 0 bases, J lost 5 bases, and 8 bases stayed unmatched. Germline V gene data show CDR1 as MNHEY and CDR2 as SVGAGI. The CDR3 nucleotides read TGTGCCAGCAGTTACTCTCGCAGATGGACAGGGGAGACCCAGTACTTC. Translated: CASSYSRRWTGETQYF.